The 9 T cell receptor beta chains in this list originate from one sample, sequenced in a study of early stage breast cancer tumors. Measured with immunoSEQ multiplex PCR; TCRdb has only the in-frame clones, and not every one. The data show 5,000 to 7,500 clones, 50% to 75% seen once. The material sequenced was normal breast tissue next to the tumor. The source is a person aged 45 to 59 with breast cancer.

The chain couples TRBV18 to TRBJ2-2; 13 bases fit TRBD2. V lost 7 bases, J lost 2 bases, and 4 bases stayed unmatched. Germline CDR1 KGHSH, CDR2 LQKENI. CDR3 length: 16 amino acids. CDR3 loop: CASFQGLAGNTGELFF. The DNA of the CDR3 is TGTGCCAGCTTCCAGGGACTAGCGGGAAACACCGGGGAGCTGTTTTTT.

This clone is classed as large (0.1 to 1%). At one of its ends the junction is not consistent with the germline gene, which may arise from a read error. The genes are TRBV2 and TRBJ2-7, with D unresolved. The CDR3 is made up of 13 amino acids. The germline gives CDR1 SNHLY, CDR2 FYNNEI. The CDR3 sequence is CASTERAFYEQYF. CDR3 DNA: TGTGCCAGCACTGAAAGGGCCTTCTACGAGCAGTACTTC.

This sequence joins TRBV18 and TRBJ2-7, with D tentatively TRBD1 (6 bases). CDR3 length: 14 amino acids. Germline values: CDR1 KGHSH, CDR2 LQKENI. The V end lost 2 bases, the J end lost 2 bases, and 10 bases lay between the germline ends. DNA for the CDR3: TGTGCCAGCTCACCATCGGGACAAGCCTACGAGCAGTACTTC. This codes for CASSPSGQAYEQYF.

The chain has TRBV7-9 and TRBJ1-1; tentative D call: TRBD1 (6 bases). Germline assignment: CDR1 SEHNR and CDR2 FQNEAQ (reference sequence). V dropped 5 bases and J dropped 3 bases, with 19 bases sitting between them. The CDR3 length is 16 residues. This CDR3 reads CASSQRRGAGYTEAFF. In nucleotides, the CDR3 is TGTGCCAGCAGCCAGAGACGGGGGGCCGGTTACACTGAAGCTTTCTTT.

The chain has TRBV21-1 and TRBJ1-3. TRBV21-1 is a recognized pseudogene. The CDR3 covers 17 residues. CDR3 amino acids: CASSKEARGGSGNTIYF. The CDR3 nucleotides are TGTGCCAGCAGCAAAGAGGCCAGGGGGGGCTCTGGAAACACCATATATTTT.

The chain links TRBV27 to TRBJ2-1, with D perhaps matching TRBD2 (6 bases). Trimming shortened V by 5 bases and J by 3 bases, and 14 bases separated the two germline ends. Germline CDR1 reads MNHEY; CDR2 reads SMNVEV (reference sequence). The CDR3 loop spans 15 amino acids. The chain's CDR3 is CASSAGRAHYNEQFF. CDR3 nucleotides: TGTGCCAGCAGTGCCGGGAGAGCTCACTACAATGAGCAGTTCTTC.

V is TRBV5-4 and J is TRBJ2-2; no reliable D call. The length of the CDR3 is 14 residues. Trimming took off 0 bases at V and 5 bases at J, with 8 bases between the two ends. CDR1 and CDR2 from the germline V gene are SGHNT and YYREEE (reference sequence). The DNA for the CDR3 is TGTGCCAGCAGCTTGGGGGATAGAACCGGGGAGCTGTTTTTT. This codes for CASSLGDRTGELFF.

This chain joins TRBV5-1 and TRBJ2-1; D unclear. CDR3 length: 14 residues. Trimming cost V 0 bases and J 2 bases, with 6 bases left between them. CDR1 is SGHRS and CDR2 is YFSETQ in the germline V gene. Written as DNA, the CDR3 is TGCGCCAGCAGCTTGGGGGGTGCCTACAATGAGCAGTTCTTC. It codes for CASSLGGAYNEQFF. The full variable domain, its missing parts supplied by reference TRBV5-1 and TRBJ2-1, is KAGVTQTPRYLIKTRGQQVTLSCSPISGHRSVSWYQQTPGQGLQFLFEYFSETQRNKGNFPGRFSGRQFSNSRSEMNVSTLELGDSALYLCASSLGGAYNEQFFGPGTRLTVL.

This rearrangement joins TRBV6-5 to TRBJ2-2; 7 positions agree with TRBD1. Germline loops: CDR1 MNHEY, CDR2 SVGAGI. The CDR3 sequence is 15 residues long. V gave up 7 bases and J gave up 4 bases; unmatched junction bases: 9. The CDR3 sequence: CASKTGTTLTGELFF. Written as DNA, the CDR3 is TGTGCCAGCAAGACAGGGACGACCCTCACCGGGGAGCTGTTTTTT.